The entry below gives a single T cell receptor (beta chain) sequence along with its context. The sample originates from a study of shared clonotypes between healthy human individuals. Measured with immunoSEQ multiplex PCR; TCRdb has only the in-frame clones, and not every one. The sample holds about 2 million clones, 90% to 95% seen once. The CDR3 is made up of 16 amino acids. The germline gives CDR1 LNHNV, CDR2 YYDKDF (reference sequence). Trimming cost V 0 bases and J 2 bases; bases outside gene matches: 7. This rearrangement joins TRBV15 to TRBJ2-7; TRBD2 matches 7 bases. Material for sequencing was naive CD4+ T cells sorted from blood. Subset described: CD45RA+ positively selected. This receptor was identified in a man younger than 35 in good health. The CDR3 region is CATSRDLPAGTYEQYF. DNA of the CDR3: TGTGCCACCAGCAGAGATCTGCCAGCGGGGACCTACGAGCAGTACTTC.